A single sample is the source of the 24 T cell receptor beta chains below, sequenced in a study of response to subunit inactivated influenza vaccine. TCRdb fed the RT-PCR reads into MiXCR, producing one record per CDR3 protein. This table holds some 200,000 distinct CDR3 sequences, approximately 12% found once. The data were also submitted as part of a second study, on T cells expressing NK-cell markers. From that paper: It was by 5'RACE template switching with UMIs that TCR beta cDNA was made.

The sample in question was CD8+ T cells sorted from PBMCs, obtained approximately 12 days after vaccination. The receptors come from a man aged 50 or older who received an inactivated influenza vaccine.

The genes are TRBV6-2 or TRBV6-3 and TRBJ1-5; no clear D gene. Germline-derived CDR1 and CDR2 are MNHEY and SVGEGT. The CDR3 totals 15 residues. Trimming shortened V by 0 bases and J by 1 base, and 7 bases separated the two germline ends. CDR3 sequence reads: CASSYSFASNQPQHF. CDR3 DNA sequence: TGTGCCAGCAGTTACTCGTTTGCAAGCAATCAGCCCCAGCATTTT.

This clonotype was picked up many times. V usage is TRBV11-2 and J usage is TRBJ2-1; TRBD1 matches at 11 bases. This CDR3 is built from 15 residues. Looked up from germline, CDR1 is SGHAT and CDR2 is FQNNGV. J lost 5 bases, V lost 5 bases, and 5 bases had no gene match. The CDR3 nucleotides are TGTGCCAGCAGCCTGGGGACAGGGGGGAACAATGAGCAGTTCTTC. It specifies CASSLGTGGNNEQFF.

This clonotype was observed a handful of times. J is TRBJ2-1 and V is TRBV3-1, with 8 bases that match TRBD2. The CDR3 extends over 17 amino acids. Germline lookup yields CDR1 LGHDT and CDR2 YNNKEL (reference sequence). J gave up 3 bases and V 0 bases, and 7 bases lay outside the gene matches. The CDR3 DNA reads as TGTGCCAGCAGCCAAGATCGGGGGGGGCCCCTCTACAATGAGCAGTTCTTC. It encodes CASSQDRGGPLYNEQFF.

There are many counts of this clonotype. The rearrangement joins TRBV7-9 to TRBJ1-1; D call uncertain. V was pared by 0 bases and J by 7 bases, with 12 bases between. CDR3 length: 14 amino acids. CDR1 and CDR2 (germline): SEHNR, FQNEAQ (reference sequence). The CDR3 region has the DNA TGTGCCAGCAGCTTAGCCCCGGGCGGGGATGAAGCTTTCTTT. Amino acid sequence: CASSLAPGGDEAFF.

V usage is TRBV12-5 and J usage is TRBJ2-7, with D possibly TRBD2 on 6 matching bases. Deletions cut 2 bases from V and 6 bases from J, with 14 bases between. Germline assignment: CDR1 LGHNT and CDR2 FRNRAP. The CDR3 covers 14 residues. In DNA, the CDR3 is TGTGCTAGTGGTTTGAATAGGGAGGTTCTCGAGCAGTACTTC. It specifies CASGLNREVLEQYF.

In its sample, this clonotype was seen many times. V is TRBV7-2 and J is TRBJ2-3; D not resolved. The CDR3 has 15 residues. V was cut by 2 bases and J by 2 bases, with 11 bases left in between. Germline V gives CDR1 SGHTA, CDR2 FQGNSA. The CDR3 protein is CASSLYSKDTDTQYF. The DNA of the CDR3 is TGTGCCAGCAGCTTATACAGTAAAGACACAGATACGCAGTATTTT.

This clonotype was picked up a small number of times. The chain combines TRBV27 with TRBJ2-1, with 9 bases that match TRBD2. There are 16 residues in the CDR3. Germline V lookup: CDR1 MNHEY, CDR2 SMNVEV (reference sequence). Losses at the gene ends were 2 bases for V and 10 bases for J; bases not matched to a gene: 12. This chain's CDR3 is CASSLGVGTSLKEQFF. CDR3 sequence (DNA): TGTGCCAGCAGTTTAGGGGTCGGGACTAGCCTGAAGGAGCAGTTCTTC.

This clonotype showed up many times. The rearrangement joins TRBV20-1 to TRBJ2-7; D gene ambiguous. Germline lookup yields CDR1 DFQATT and CDR2 SNEGSKA (reference sequence). The V gene lost 6 bases and the J gene lost 0 bases, with 12 bases spanning the gap. This CDR3 is built from 13 residues. CDR3 DNA sequence: TGCAGTGCGGAGACAAGGGACTCCTACGAGCAGTACTTC. Encoded protein: CSAETRDSYEQYF.

This clonotype was seen more than once but under ten times. The chain carries TRBV2 and TRBJ2-1; D unclear. Germline V gives CDR1 SNHLY, CDR2 FYNNEI. Trimming removed 7 bases from V and 3 bases from J, with 10 bases in between. This CDR3 comprises 13 residues. CDR3 loop: CASNGPDYNEQFF. CDR3 bases: TGTGCCAGCAACGGTCCGGACTACAATGAGCAGTTCTTC.

This clonotype has only a few counts. The chain has TRBV13 and TRBJ2-7, with 12 bases identical to TRBD2. The CDR3 covers 15 residues. J was trimmed by 7 bases and V by 6 bases; bases with no gene match: 10. In germline, CDR1 is PRHDT, CDR2 FYEKMQ (reference sequence). CDR3 sequence reads: CASSPPGLAGREQYF. CDR3 in DNA: TGTGCCAGCAGTCCGCCGGGACTAGCGGGTAGGGAGCAGTACTTC. The full variable domain, completed using reference TRBV13 and TRBJ2-7, is AAGVIQSPRHLIKEKRETATLKCYPIPRHDTVYWYQQGPGQDPQFLISFYEKMQSDKGSIPDRFSAQQFSDYHSELNMSSLELGDSALYFCASSPPGLAGREQYFGPGTRLTVT.

In this sample, this clonotype turned up a few times. The J gene is TRBJ2-3, the V gene TRBV4-3; 7 nucleotides agree with TRBD2. The CDR3 sequence is 18 residues long. Germline CDR1 reads LGHNA; CDR2 reads YSLEER. With V trimmed by 0 bases and J by 0 bases, 9 bases remained unmatched. CDR3 DNA sequence: TGCGCCAGCAGCCAAGAGCTTTACCGGGAGGATAGCACAGATACGCAGTATTTT. It yields the protein CASSQELYREDSTDTQYF.

This clonotype was observed many times. The J gene is TRBJ2-4, the V gene TRBV29-1; TRBD2 might be the D (5 bases). V was shortened by 5 bases and J by 6 bases, with 8 bases between the two germline ends. Per germline, CDR1 SQVTM and CDR2 ANQGSEA. The CDR3 length is 11 residues. Here the CDR3 reads CSVLRGNIQYF. Written as DNA, the CDR3 is TGCAGCGTTCTACGGGGAAACATTCAGTACTTC.

Remarks on this clonotype: This could be a read error, since a much larger clone is one nucleotide away. This chain uses TRBV28 with TRBJ2-5; D is unclear. Germline V gene data show CDR1 as MDHEN and CDR2 as SYDVKM. The CDR3 loop spans 12 amino acids. The DNA for the CDR3 is TGTACCAGCAGTTCCGACCAAGAGACCCAGTACTTC. It encodes CTSSSDQETQYF.

The gene calls are TRBV6-5 and TRBJ2-7, with 9 bases identical to TRBD1. In germline, CDR1 is MNHEY, CDR2 SVGAGI. Trimming cost V 2 bases and J 0 bases; bases outside gene matches: 2. This CDR3 has 15 amino acids. CDR3 sequence: CASSYGTGSSYEQYF. The CDR3 region has the DNA TGTGCCAGCAGTTACGGGACAGGGTCCTCCTACGAGCAGTACTTC.

The rearrangement uses TRBV6-2 or TRBV6-3 and TRBJ2-2; possibly TRBD1 or TRBD2 for D (6 bases each). V was shortened by 2 bases and J by 8 bases, with 15 bases between the two germline ends. From germline, CDR1 is MNHEY and CDR2 SVGEGT. The CDR3 has 15 residues. The CDR3 nucleotides read TGTGCCAGCAGTTACCGCCCCGGGGGCGGAGGGGAGCTGTTTTTT. Translation gives CASSYRPGGGGELFF.

This clonotype was recorded at least ten times. The gene calls are TRBV7-8 and TRBJ2-5; D is possibly TRBD1 or TRBD2 (6 bases each). CDR3 size: 17 residues. V dropped 5 bases and J dropped 2 bases, with 21 bases sitting between them. The germline V gene encodes CDR1 SGHVS and CDR2 FQNEAQ. Here the CDR3 reads CASSLERGWGAQETQYF. The CDR3 DNA is TGTGCCAGCAGCCTAGAACGGGGTTGGGGGGCTCAAGAGACCCAGTACTTC.

In its sample, this clonotype was seen a few times. The chain employs TRBV6-1 and TRBJ2-5, with 7 bases identical to TRBD1. From germline, CDR1 is MNHNS and CDR2 SASEGT. Trimming took 6 bases from V and 5 from J; bases not matched to a gene: 9. The CDR3 spans 14 residues. The DNA of the CDR3 is TGTGCCAGCAGCCACGACAGGGTTATGGAGACCCAGTACTTC. Amino acid sequence: CASSHDRVMETQYF.

This clonotype was detected ten times or more. The rearrangement links TRBV12-3 or TRBV12-4 to TRBJ1-5, with D maybe TRBD1 (6 bases). V was cut by 6 bases and J by 3 bases, with 12 bases left in between. The CDR3 sequence is 14 residues long. The DNA for the CDR3 is TGTGCCAGCAGCCCGGACAGCGCCAATCAGCCCCAGCATTTT. Protein sequence: CASSPDSANQPQHF.

The chain carries TRBV7-9 and TRBJ2-5; no clear D gene. In germline, CDR1 is SEHNR, CDR2 FQNEAQ (reference sequence). This CDR3 contains 14 residues. Trimming removed 1 base from V and 2 bases from J, with 8 bases in between. The CDR3 DNA reads as TGTGCCAGCAGCTTAGAACGGCCGCAAGAGACCCAGTACTTC. This translates into CASSLERPQETQYF.

V is TRBV6-5 and J is TRBJ1-2, with D perhaps TRBD1 (6 bases). V gave up 7 bases and J gave up 5 bases, with 11 bases separating them. CDR1 is MNHEY, CDR2 SVGAGI, per germline. The CDR3 covers 12 residues. The DNA for the CDR3 is TGTGCCAGCACGACAGGCCAATATGGCTACACCTTC. Its translation: CASTTGQYGYTF.

In this sample, this clonotype turned up many times. The chain carries TRBV7-6 and TRBJ2-7, with 10 bases matching TRBD1. The CDR3 has 16 amino acids. V dropped 5 bases and J dropped 3; count of bases not matched to a gene: 10. Germline-derived CDR1 and CDR2 are SGHVS and FNYEAQ. Here the CDR3 reads CASSQTKGQGDYEQYF. Written as DNA, the CDR3 is TGTGCCAGCAGCCAAACAAAAGGACAGGGGGACTACGAGCAGTACTTC.

The CDR3 is CASSQGGYYGYTF. CDR3 in DNA: TGTGCCAGCAGCCAAGGAGGCTACTATGGCTACACCTTC. V and J are TRBV4-2 and TRBJ1-2, with D hard to call. V gave up 1 base and J gave up 3 bases, with 6 bases separating them. CDR3 length equals 13 residues. Germline V gene sequence: CDR1 LGHNA, CDR2 YNFKEQ.

The sample holds many counts of this clonotype. The rearrangement links TRBV7-6 to TRBJ2-7; 11 nucleotides line up with TRBD2. V shed 6 bases, J shed 4 bases, and the junction held 2 bases outside the gene matches. CDR3 length: 13 amino acids. The germline gives CDR1 SGHVS, CDR2 FNYEAQ. The DNA of the CDR3 is TGTGCCAGCAGTTCTAGCGGGGGGTACGAGCAGTACTTC. It translates to CASSSSGGYEQYF.

This clonotype was seen more than once but under ten times. V is TRBV6-5 and J is TRBJ1-2, with D unresolved. CDR1 and CDR2 from the germline V gene are MNHEY and SVGAGI. Trimming took 0 bases from V and 4 from J, leaving 9 bases between them. The CDR3 runs 14 residues. The CDR3 here is CASSYSEVTYGYTF. The CDR3 DNA reads TGTGCCAGCAGTTACTCAGAGGTTACCTATGGCTACACCTTC.